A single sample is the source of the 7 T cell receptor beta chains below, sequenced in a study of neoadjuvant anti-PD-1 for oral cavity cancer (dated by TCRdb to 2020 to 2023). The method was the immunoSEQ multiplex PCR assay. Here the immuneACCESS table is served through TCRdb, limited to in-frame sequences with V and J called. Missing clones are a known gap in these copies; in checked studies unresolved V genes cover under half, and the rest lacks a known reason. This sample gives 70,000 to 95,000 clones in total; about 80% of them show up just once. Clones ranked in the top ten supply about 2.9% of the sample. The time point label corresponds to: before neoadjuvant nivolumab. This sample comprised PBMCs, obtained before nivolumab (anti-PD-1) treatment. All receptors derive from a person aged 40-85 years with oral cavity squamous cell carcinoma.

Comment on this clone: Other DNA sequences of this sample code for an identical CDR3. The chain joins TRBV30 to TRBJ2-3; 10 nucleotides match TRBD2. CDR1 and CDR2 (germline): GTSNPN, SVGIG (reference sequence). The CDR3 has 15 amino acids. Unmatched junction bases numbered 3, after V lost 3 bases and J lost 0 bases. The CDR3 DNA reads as TGTGCCTGGAGCGGACTAGCGGCGAGCACAGATACGCAGTATTTT. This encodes CAWSGLAASTDTQYF.

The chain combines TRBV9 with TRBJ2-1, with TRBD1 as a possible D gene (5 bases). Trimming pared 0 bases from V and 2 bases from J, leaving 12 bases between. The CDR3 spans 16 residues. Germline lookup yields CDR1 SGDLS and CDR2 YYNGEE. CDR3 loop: CASSVGGSKAYNEQFF. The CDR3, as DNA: TGTGCCAGCAGCGTAGGGGGCTCTAAGGCCTACAATGAGCAGTTCTTC.

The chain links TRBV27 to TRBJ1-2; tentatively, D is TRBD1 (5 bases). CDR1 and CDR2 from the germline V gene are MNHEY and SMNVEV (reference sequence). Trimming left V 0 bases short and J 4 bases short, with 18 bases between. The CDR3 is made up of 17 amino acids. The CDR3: CASSLSGDSRGGYGYTF. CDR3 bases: TGTGCCAGCAGTTTATCAGGGGACTCTCGAGGAGGCTATGGCTACACCTTC.

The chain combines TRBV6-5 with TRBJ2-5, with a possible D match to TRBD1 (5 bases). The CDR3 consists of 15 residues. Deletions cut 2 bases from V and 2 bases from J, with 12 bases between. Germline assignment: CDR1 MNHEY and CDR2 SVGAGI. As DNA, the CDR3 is TGTGCCAGCAGTTACCAGGGCTTAACTCAAGAGACCCAGTACTTC. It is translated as CASSYQGLTQETQYF.

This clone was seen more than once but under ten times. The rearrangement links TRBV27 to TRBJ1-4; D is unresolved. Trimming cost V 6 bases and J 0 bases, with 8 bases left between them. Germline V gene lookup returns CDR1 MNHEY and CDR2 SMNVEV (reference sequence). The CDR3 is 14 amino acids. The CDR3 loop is CASRVLATNEKLFF. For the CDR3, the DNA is TGTGCCAGCAGGGTTCTAGCAACTAATGAAAAACTGTTTTTT.

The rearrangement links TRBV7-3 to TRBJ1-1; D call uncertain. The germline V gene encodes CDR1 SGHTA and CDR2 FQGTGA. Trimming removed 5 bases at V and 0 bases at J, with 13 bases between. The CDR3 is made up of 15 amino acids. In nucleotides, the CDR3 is TGTGCCAGCAGCACGGACCGTTTTGTGAACACTGAAGCTTTCTTT. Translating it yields CASSTDRFVNTEAFF.

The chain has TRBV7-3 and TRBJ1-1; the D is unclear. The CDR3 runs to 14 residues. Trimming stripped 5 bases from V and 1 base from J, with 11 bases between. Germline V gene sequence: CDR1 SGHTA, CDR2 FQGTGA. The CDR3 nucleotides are TGTGCCAGCAGCCCCTCTGGGCAGAACACTGAAGCTTTCTTT. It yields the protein CASSPSGQNTEAFF.